This TCR beta chain was found in a study of shared clonotypes between healthy human individuals. On the study more broadly: CD8 memory received one plate per donor, CD8 naive two, CD4 memory three and CD4 naive three.

CDR3 length: 16 amino acids. Trimming cost V 3 bases and J 5 bases, with 19 bases left between them. Germline-derived CDR1 and CDR2 are LNHNV and YYDKDF (reference sequence). Sequenced by immunoSEQ multiplex PCR; TCRdb stores in-frame clones only, minus some. The data hold hundreds of thousands of clones, with roughly 96% observed a single time. The naive CD8 subset, CD45RO-negative cells positively selected for CCR7, excluded terminally differentiated effector memory CD45RA+ cells. Donors comprised healthy HIV-negative adults lacking recent acute infections or vaccinations. Sequenced input: naive CD8+ T cells sorted from blood. This sequence joins TRBV15 and TRBJ2-5; a possible D gene is TRBD1 (6 bases). The TCR originated in a woman aged 25-40 years in good health. CDR3 in amino acids: CATSREHLTGAETQYF. In DNA, the CDR3 is TGTGCCACCAGCAGGGAGCACTTGACAGGTGCGGAGACCCAGTACTTC.